This TCR beta chain stems from a study of cytomegalovirus exposure and HLA in healthy donors. Points from the study as a whole: A later examination showed that TCR association rates differed by HLA locus, with DRB1 most and HLA-C fewest.

PCR used 60 Vbeta primers and 13 Jbeta primers. Sequenced by immunoSEQ multiplex PCR; TCRdb stores in-frame clones only, minus some. This sample yields more than 150,000 clones, of which roughly 87% are seen a single time; around 0.21% belongs to the top ten. This clone came up once. Its antigen is not identified. This CDR3 has 14 amino acids. The germline V gene encodes CDR1 MGHRA and CDR2 YSYEKL. V gave up 1 base and J gave up 5 bases, with 10 bases separating them. Material: PBMCs. This chain joins TRBV4-1 and TRBJ2-3; D is possibly TRBD1 (6 bases). The source is a girl under three years old in good health and CMV-seronegative. The CDR3 DNA reads TGCGCCAGCAGCCAAGTGGTCAGGGGAGATACGCAGTATTTT. Its translation: CASSQVVRGDTQYF.